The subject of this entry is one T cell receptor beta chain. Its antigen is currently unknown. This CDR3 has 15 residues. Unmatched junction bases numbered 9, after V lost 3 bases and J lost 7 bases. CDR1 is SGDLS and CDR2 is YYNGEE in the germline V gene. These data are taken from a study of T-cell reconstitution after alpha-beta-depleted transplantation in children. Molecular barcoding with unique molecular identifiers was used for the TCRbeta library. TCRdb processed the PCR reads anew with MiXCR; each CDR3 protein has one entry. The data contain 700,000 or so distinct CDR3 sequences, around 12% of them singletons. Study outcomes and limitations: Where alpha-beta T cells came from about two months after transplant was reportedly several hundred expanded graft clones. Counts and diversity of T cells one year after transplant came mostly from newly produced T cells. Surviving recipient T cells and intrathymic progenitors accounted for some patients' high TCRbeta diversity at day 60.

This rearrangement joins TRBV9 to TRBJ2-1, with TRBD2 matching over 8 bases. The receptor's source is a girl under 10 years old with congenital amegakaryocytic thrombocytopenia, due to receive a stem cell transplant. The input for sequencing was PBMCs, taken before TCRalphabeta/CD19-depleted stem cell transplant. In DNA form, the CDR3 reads TGTGCCAGCAGCGCCGCTACCGGGAGGGCGAATGAGCAGTTCTTC. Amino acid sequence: CASSAATGRANEQFF.